This T cell receptor beta chain originates from a study of T cell responses to AZD1222 COVID-19 vaccine. TCRdb keeps only in-frame clones here, not all; method: immunoSEQ multiplex PCR. The repertoire holds about 120,000 clones, with roughly 90% as singletons. This CDR3 region has 15 residues. V shed 0 bases and J shed 3 bases, with 11 bases lying between them. The germline CDR1 and CDR2 sequences are SGHDN and FVKESK. The input for sequencing was peripheral blood, taken on day 0 of AZD1222 vaccination. The origin of this receptor is an adult in good health. This chain links TRBV14 with TRBJ1-2; possible D gene TRBD1, 5 bases. The CDR3 DNA is TGTGCCAGCAGCCAAGATCGGGGACGTGACTATGGCTACACCTTC. Its translation is CASSQDRGRDYGYTF.